This T cell receptor beta chain was recorded in a study of blood T cell repertoires in COVID-19. Turning to the study itself: Acute-phase and convalescent COVID-19 samples originated in the United States, Italy and Spain. Sample material is recorded as cDNA or gDNA derived from T cells, B-cell-depleted T cells, or PBMCs.

In the authors' workflow: Amplification of reference gene primers was used by the study to estimate nucleated cell counts. Profiled with immunoSEQ multiplex PCR; TCRdb holds only in-frame clones, not every one. That table supplies the V and J calls and clone size; D and trimming were determined from the DNA. The sample holds tens of thousands of clones, 90% seen once. The CDR3 is 13 residues long. Trimming cost V 1 base and J 7 bases, with 11 bases left between them. Per the germline V gene, CDR1 is GTSNPN and CDR2 is SVGIG (reference sequence). Sequencing was performed on peripheral blood. The rearrangement links TRBV30 to TRBJ1-5; the D gene is possibly TRBD1 (6 bases). The sequence came from a woman older than 75 with acute or convalescent COVID-19. The CDR3 coding sequence is TGTGCCTGGAGTGGACAGGCCCCCCAGCCCCAGCATTTT. Its protein product is CAWSGQAPQPQHF.